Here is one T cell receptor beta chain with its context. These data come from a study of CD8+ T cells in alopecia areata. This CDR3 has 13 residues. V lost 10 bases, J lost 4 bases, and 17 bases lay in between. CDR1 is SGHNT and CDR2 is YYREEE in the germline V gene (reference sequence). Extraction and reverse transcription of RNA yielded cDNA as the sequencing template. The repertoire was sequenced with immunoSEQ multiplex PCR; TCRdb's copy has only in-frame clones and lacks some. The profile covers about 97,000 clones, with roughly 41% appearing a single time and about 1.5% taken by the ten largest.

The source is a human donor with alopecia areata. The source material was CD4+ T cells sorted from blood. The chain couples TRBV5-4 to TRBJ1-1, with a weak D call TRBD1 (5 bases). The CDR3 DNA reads TGTGCCTATGATCGGAACGGGGCCACTGAAGCTTTCTTT. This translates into CAYDRNGATEAFF.